This T cell receptor beta chain was identified during a study of T cell changes during pregnancy in multiple sclerosis. V lost 2 bases to trimming and J lost 10 bases, with 11 bases between them. Germline loops: CDR1 SGHNT, CDR2 YENEEA. The CDR3 totals 12 residues. Repertoires were generated with immunoSEQ multiplex PCR, while TCRdb's copy carries only in-frame clones and drops some. This table has 60,000 or so clones, just under 90% appearing once. The clonotype was recovered from a female donor in good health, enrolled as a control in a pregnancy study. The chain is built from TRBV11-3 and TRBJ1-1; D is unresolved. This material consisted of peripheral blood, taken in the first trimester of pregnancy. The CDR3 nucleotides read TGTGCCAGCAGCTTATTCGAGAGAGTAGCTTTCTTT. This translates into CASSLFERVAFF.